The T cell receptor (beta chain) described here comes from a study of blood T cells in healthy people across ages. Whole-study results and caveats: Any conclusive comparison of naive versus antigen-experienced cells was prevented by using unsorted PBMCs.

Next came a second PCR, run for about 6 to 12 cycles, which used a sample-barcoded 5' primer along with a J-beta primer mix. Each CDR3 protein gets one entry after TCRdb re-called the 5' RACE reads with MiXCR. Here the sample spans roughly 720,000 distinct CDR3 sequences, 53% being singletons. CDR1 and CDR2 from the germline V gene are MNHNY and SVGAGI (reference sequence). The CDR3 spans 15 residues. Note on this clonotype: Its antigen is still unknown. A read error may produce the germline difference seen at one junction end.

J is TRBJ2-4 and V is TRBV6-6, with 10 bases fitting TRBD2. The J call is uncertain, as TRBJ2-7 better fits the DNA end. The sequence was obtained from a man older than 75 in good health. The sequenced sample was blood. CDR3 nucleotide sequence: TGTGTCAGCAGTTACCGCAGCGGGAGGGCCTACGAGCAGTACTTC. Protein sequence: CVSSYRSGRAYEQYF.